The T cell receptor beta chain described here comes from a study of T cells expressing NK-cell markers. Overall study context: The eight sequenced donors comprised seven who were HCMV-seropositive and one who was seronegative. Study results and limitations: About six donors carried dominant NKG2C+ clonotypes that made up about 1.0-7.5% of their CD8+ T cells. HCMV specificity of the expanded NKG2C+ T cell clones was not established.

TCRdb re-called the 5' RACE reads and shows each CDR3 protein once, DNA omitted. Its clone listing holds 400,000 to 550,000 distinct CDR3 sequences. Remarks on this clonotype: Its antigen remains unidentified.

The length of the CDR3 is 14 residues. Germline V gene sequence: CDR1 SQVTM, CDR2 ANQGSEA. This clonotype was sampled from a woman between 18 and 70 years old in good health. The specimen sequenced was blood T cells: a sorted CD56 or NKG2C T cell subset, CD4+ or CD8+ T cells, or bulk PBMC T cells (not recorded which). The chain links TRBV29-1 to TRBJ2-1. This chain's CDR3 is CSLEERVSYNEQFF.